These T cell receptor beta chains were read from a single sample in a study of Tregs in tolerant kidney transplant recipients. Some clones are missing from TCRdb's copy, which holds only in-frame ones; the method was immunoSEQ multiplex PCR. This sample has about 83,000 clones, with 98% found just once. The input for sequencing was CD4+ T cells from blood, taken before the transplant. These receptors all stem from a human donor who received a combined kidney and bone marrow transplant. CDR3s include the opening cysteine and the closing phenylalanine or tryptophan. The D gene is left open where the match is weak. Clone size is not always given. Where it is, it says once, few, many or a class for expanded clones.

D gene: -; V gene: TRBV7-6; clone size: once; J gene: TRBJ2-5; CDR3 protein: CASSSWNPGPRREETQYF; CDR3 DNA: TGTGCCAGCAGCTCATGGAACCCAGGGCCTCGCCGAGAAGAGACCCAGTACTTC
D gene: TRBD1; V gene: TRBV29-1; clone size: -; J gene: TRBJ1-1; CDR3 protein: CSVEGRDRGVTEAFF; CDR3 DNA: TGCAGCGTCGAAGGCCGGGACAGGGGTGTCACTGAAGCTTTCTTT
D gene: -; V gene: TRBV19; clone size: -; J gene: TRBJ2-7; CDR3 protein: CASSIAPTVNYEQYF; CDR3 DNA: TGTGCCAGTAGTATTGCCCCGACAGTAAACTACGAGCAGTACTTC
D gene: TRBD1; V gene: TRBV27; clone size: -; J gene: TRBJ1-3; CDR3 protein: CASSFIRPGQGLKAGNTIYF; CDR3 DNA: TGTGCCAGCAGTTTTATCCGTCCGGGACAGGGGCTTAAAGCTGGAAACACCATATATTTT
D gene: TRBD1; V gene: TRBV7-2; clone size: -; J gene: TRBJ1-4; CDR3 protein: CASSLVGRGLANEKLFF; CDR3 DNA: TGTGCCAGCAGCTTAGTCGGCAGGGGGCTTGCTAATGAAAAACTGTTTTTT
D gene: -; V gene: TRBV6-5; clone size: -; J gene: TRBJ1-1; CDR3 protein: CASSTRGEGNTEAFF; CDR3 DNA: TGTGCCAGCAGTACCCGCGGGGAGGGGAACACTGAAGCTTTCTTT
D gene: TRBD2; V gene: TRBV4-3; clone size: once; J gene: TRBJ2-1; CDR3 protein: CASSQDLAGPYYNEQFF; CDR3 DNA: TGCGCCAGCAGCCAAGATCTAGCGGGACCCTATTACAATGAGCAGTTCTTC
D gene: TRBD1; V gene: TRBV9; clone size: -; J gene: TRBJ2-2; CDR3 protein: CASSDRGLDTGELFF; CDR3 DNA: TGTGCCAGCAGCGACAGGGGGCTTGATACCGGGGAGCTGTTTTTT
D gene: TRBD2; V gene: TRBV30; clone size: -; J gene: TRBJ2-3; CDR3 protein: CAWSVGLAGTDTQYF; CDR3 DNA: TGTGCCTGGAGTGTAGGACTAGCGGGTACAGATACGCAGTATTTT
D gene: -; V gene: TRBV11-1; clone size: -; J gene: TRBJ2-2; CDR3 protein: CASSNQGNLNTGELFF; CDR3 DNA: TGTGCCAGCAGCAATCAGGGTAACCTGAACACCGGGGAGCTGTTTTTT
D gene: -; V gene: TRBV7-2; clone size: -; J gene: TRBJ1-3; CDR3 protein: CASSLEGVGAGNTIYF; CDR3 DNA: TGTGCCAGCAGCTTAGAGGGGGTAGGAGCTGGAAACACCATATATTTT
D gene: TRBD1; V gene: TRBV5-1; clone size: -; J gene: TRBJ2-7; CDR3 protein: CASSLERGQGYEQYF; CDR3 DNA: TGCGCCAGCAGCTTGGAAAGGGGACAGGGCTACGAGCAGTACTTC
D gene: -; V gene: TRBV11-3; clone size: -; J gene: TRBJ2-1; CDR3 protein: CASSSAGFGGFF; CDR3 DNA: TGTGCCAGCAGTTCCGCGGGGTTTGGGGGGTTCTTC
D gene: -; V gene: TRBV5-5; clone size: -; J gene: TRBJ1-1; CDR3 protein: CASSLIQGYTEAFF; CDR3 DNA: TGTGCCAGCAGCTTGATTCAGGGATACACTGAAGCTTTCTTT
D gene: -; V gene: TRBV7-8; clone size: -; J gene: TRBJ1-1; CDR3 protein: CASSSGRGVNTEAFF; CDR3 DNA: TGTGCCAGCAGCTCAGGGAGGGGGGTGAACACTGAAGCTTTCTTT
D gene: TRBD2; V gene: TRBV6-5; clone size: -; J gene: TRBJ2-7; CDR3 protein: CASRFRLASDGEQYF; CDR3 DNA: TGTGCCAGCAGGTTTAGACTAGCTTCGGATGGGGAGCAGTACTTC
D gene: -; V gene: TRBV13; clone size: once; J gene: TRBJ2-1; CDR3 protein: CASRPGPLLGEIYNEQFF; CDR3 DNA: TGTGCCAGCAGACCAGGGCCGCTCCTGGGCGAAATCTACAATGAGCAGTTCTTC
D gene: TRBD2; V gene: TRBV5-6; clone size: -; J gene: TRBJ2-5; CDR3 protein: CASSLELANGPWETQYF; CDR3 DNA: TGTGCCAGCAGCTTGGAACTAGCGAATGGACCGTGGGAGACCCAGTACTTC
D gene: -; V gene: TRBV5-1; clone size: -; J gene: TRBJ1-3; CDR3 protein: CASSLQPGVSGNTIYF; CDR3 DNA: TGCGCCAGCAGCTTGCAGCCGGGGGTCTCTGGAAACACCATATATTTT
D gene: -; V gene: TRBV18; clone size: once; J gene: TRBJ2-1; CDR3 protein: CASSPSSAYNEQFF; CDR3 DNA: TGTGCCAGCTCACCCTCGTCAGCCTACAATGAGCAGTTCTTC
D gene: TRBD1; V gene: TRBV19; clone size: -; J gene: TRBJ1-1; CDR3 protein: CASSKGASNTEAFF; CDR3 DNA: TGTGCCAGTAGCAAGGGGGCATCGAACACTGAAGCTTTCTTT
D gene: -; V gene: TRBV4-1; clone size: -; J gene: TRBJ2-2; CDR3 protein: CASSLQGGIPGELFF; CDR3 DNA: TGCGCCAGCAGCCTACAGGGGGGGATCCCCGGGGAGCTGTTTTTT
D gene: TRBD2; V gene: TRBV5-1; clone size: -; J gene: TRBJ2-2; CDR3 protein: CASTDRTSGITGELFF; CDR3 DNA: TGCGCCAGCACCGACCGGACTAGCGGGATCACCGGGGAGCTGTTTTTT
D gene: -; V gene: TRBV6-5; clone size: -; J gene: TRBJ1-2; CDR3 protein: CASSYADWNYGYTF; CDR3 DNA: TGTGCCAGCAGTTATGCGGACTGGAACTATGGCTACACCTTC
D gene: TRBD2; V gene: TRBV4-2; clone size: -; J gene: TRBJ2-2; CDR3 protein: CASSQDRGANTGELFF; CDR3 DNA: TGTGCCAGCAGCCAAGATCGGGGGGCGAACACCGGGGAGCTGTTTTTT
D gene: TRBD1; V gene: TRBV9; clone size: -; J gene: TRBJ1-2; CDR3 protein: CASSARDRVSYGYGYTF; CDR3 DNA: TGTGCCAGCAGCGCCCGGGACAGGGTTTCCTATGGCTATGGCTACACCTTC
D gene: TRBD2; V gene: TRBV6-6; clone size: -; J gene: TRBJ2-1; CDR3 protein: CASSYGLAAGNEQFF; CDR3 DNA: TGTGCCAGCAGTTACGGTCTAGCGGCAGGCAATGAGCAGTTCTTC
D gene: TRBD2; V gene: TRBV28; clone size: -; J gene: TRBJ2-2; CDR3 protein: CASSFGGSGGGTGELFF; CDR3 DNA: TGTGCCAGCAGTTTTGGAGGTAGCGGGGGAGGTACCGGGGAGCTGTTTTTT
D gene: TRBD2; V gene: TRBV11-2; clone size: -; J gene: TRBJ2-7; CDR3 protein: CASSLEGSGNEQYF; CDR3 DNA: TGTGCCAGCAGCTTAGAGGGTAGCGGGAACGAGCAGTACTTC
D gene: TRBD2; V gene: TRBV7-8; clone size: -; J gene: TRBJ2-5; CDR3 protein: CASSLDLAGEGETQYF; CDR3 DNA: TGTGCCAGCAGCTTAGACCTAGCGGGAGAAGGAGAGACCCAGTACTTC
D gene: -; V gene: TRBV10-2; clone size: -; J gene: TRBJ1-2; CDR3 protein: CASSESPDSLSGF; CDR3 DNA: TGCGCCAGCAGTGAGTCCCCGGACAGTTTGTCGGGCTTC
D gene: -; V gene: TRBV7-9; clone size: -; J gene: TRBJ1-2; CDR3 protein: CASSPRDYGYTF; CDR3 DNA: TGTGCCAGCAGCCCCCGGGACTATGGCTACACCTTC
D gene: TRBD2; V gene: TRBV7-2; clone size: -; J gene: TRBJ2-5; CDR3 protein: CASSLERAGGKETQYF; CDR3 DNA: TGTGCCAGCAGCTTAGAAAGAGCGGGAGGTAAAGAGACCCAGTACTTC
D gene: -; V gene: TRBV21-1; clone size: -; J gene: TRBJ2-3; CDR3 protein: CASSPHPGLFSTDTQYF; CDR3 DNA: TGTGCCAGCAGCCCTCATCCGGGACTCTTCAGCACAGATACGCAGTATTTT
D gene: -; V gene: TRBV19; clone size: -; J gene: TRBJ1-1; CDR3 protein: CASSDAGRTEAFF; CDR3 DNA: TGTGCCAGTAGTGACGCGGGTCGGACTGAAGCTTTCTTT
D gene: TRBD1; V gene: TRBV18; clone size: -; J gene: TRBJ1-2; CDR3 protein: CASSPIVFAGTAYNYGYTF; CDR3 DNA: TGTGCCAGCTCACCAATTGTATTTGCCGGGACAGCCTATAACTATGGCTACACCTTC
D gene: -; V gene: TRBV29-1; clone size: -; J gene: TRBJ1-2; CDR3 protein: CSVGLEGYTF; CDR3 DNA: TGCAGCGTCGGTCTGGAGGGCTACACCTTC
D gene: -; V gene: TRBV9; clone size: -; J gene: TRBJ1-1; CDR3 protein: CASSTTLGGGTEAFF; CDR3 DNA: TGTGCCAGCTCAACAACCCTGGGGGGGGGCACTGAAGCTTTCTTT
D gene: -; V gene: TRBV5-8; clone size: -; J gene: TRBJ2-1; CDR3 protein: CASSRGTPYNEQFF; CDR3 DNA: TGTGCCAGCAGCAGAGGGACTCCCTACAATGAGCAGTTCTTC
D gene: TRBD2; V gene: TRBV5-5; clone size: -; J gene: TRBJ2-3; CDR3 protein: CASTKGLAGVLSTDTQYF; CDR3 DNA: TGTGCCAGCACCAAGGGACTAGCGGGAGTTCTTAGCACAGATACGCAGTATTTT
D gene: -; V gene: TRBV4-2; clone size: once; J gene: TRBJ2-2; CDR3 protein: CASSHRANTGELFF; CDR3 DNA: TGTGCCAGCAGCCACCGGGCGAACACCGGGGAGCTGTTTTTT
D gene: -; V gene: TRBV5-1; clone size: -; J gene: TRBJ2-1; CDR3 protein: CASSLGSGYNEQFF; CDR3 DNA: TGCGCCAGCAGCTTGGGCTCGGGCTACAATGAGCAGTTCTTC
D gene: TRBD1; V gene: TRBV2; clone size: -; J gene: TRBJ2-3; CDR3 protein: CASKRGQHTDTQYF; CDR3 DNA: TGTGCCAGCAAAAGGGGACAGCACACAGATACGCAGTATTTT
D gene: -; V gene: TRBV20-1; clone size: -; J gene: TRBJ2-7; CDR3 protein: CSAIRGLLQYF; CDR3 DNA: TGCAGTGCTATCAGGGGTTTACTGCAGTACTTC
D gene: TRBD2; V gene: TRBV25-1; clone size: -; J gene: TRBJ2-2; CDR3 protein: CASRPTSGRRRSPGELFF; CDR3 DNA: TGTGCCAGCCGACCGACTAGCGGGAGAAGGAGGAGTCCCGGGGAGCTGTTTTTT
D gene: TRBD1; V gene: TRBV4-2; clone size: -; J gene: TRBJ1-6; CDR3 protein: CASSQMTGVESPLHF; CDR3 DNA: TGTGCCAGCAGCCAGATGACAGGGGTGGAATCACCCCTCCACTTT
D gene: TRBD2; V gene: TRBV18; clone size: -; J gene: TRBJ2-1; CDR3 protein: CASLAGSSYNEQFF; CDR3 DNA: TGTGCCAGCCTAGCGGGAAGCTCCTACAATGAGCAGTTCTTC
D gene: TRBD1; V gene: TRBV30; clone size: -; J gene: TRBJ1-2; CDR3 protein: CAWGTGPNYGYTF; CDR3 DNA: TGTGCCTGGGGGACAGGGCCGAACTATGGCTACACCTTC
D gene: -; V gene: TRBV28; clone size: -; J gene: TRBJ1-2; CDR3 protein: CASSSSGHYGYTF; CDR3 DNA: TGTGCCAGCAGTTCCTCCGGTCACTATGGCTACACCTTC
D gene: -; V gene: TRBV7-6; clone size: -; J gene: TRBJ2-7; CDR3 protein: CASSSRIRTESYEQYF; CDR3 DNA: TGTGCCAGCAGCTCCAGAATTCGGACTGAGTCCTACGAGCAGTACTTC
D gene: -; V gene: TRBV5-4; clone size: -; J gene: TRBJ2-5; CDR3 protein: CASSLASVSQETQYF; CDR3 DNA: TGTGCCAGCAGCTTGGCCTCAGTTTCGCAAGAGACCCAGTACTTC
D gene: TRBD1; V gene: TRBV30; clone size: -; J gene: TRBJ1-2; CDR3 protein: CAWSVGTGGYTF; CDR3 DNA: TGTGCCTGGAGTGTAGGGACAGGGGGCTACACCTTC
D gene: -; V gene: TRBV6-5; clone size: -; J gene: TRBJ2-1; CDR3 protein: CASSYGKASYNEQFF; CDR3 DNA: TGTGCCAGCAGTTACGGTAAAGCTTCCTACAATGAGCAGTTCTTC
D gene: -; V gene: TRBV7-9; clone size: -; J gene: TRBJ2-2; CDR3 protein: CASSLGLGTGELFF; CDR3 DNA: TGTGCCAGCAGCTTAGGACTTGGAACCGGGGAGCTGTTTTTT
D gene: TRBD1; V gene: TRBV7-2; clone size: -; J gene: TRBJ1-1; CDR3 protein: CASRPDRTNTEAFF; CDR3 DNA: TGTGCCAGCAGACCGGACAGGACGAACACTGAAGCTTTCTTT